Each of the 7 T cell receptor beta chains below was sequenced from the same sample in a study of blood T cell repertoires in COVID-19. Some clones are missing from TCRdb's copy, which holds only in-frame ones; the method was immunoSEQ multiplex PCR. The repertoire holds fewer than 80,000 clones, with 70% to 90% as singletons. The sequencing input was peripheral blood. Every receptor here comes from a man aged 80 or over with COVID-19, enrolled during active disease.

The V gene is TRBV9, the J gene TRBJ2-3; TRBD2 matches 7 bases. The V segment lost 0 bases and the J segment 2 bases; nucleotides outside the gene matches: 6. The length of the CDR3 is 16 residues. Germline V CDR1 and CDR2: SGDLS, YYNGEE. CDR3 sequence: CASSVGVGGVTDTQYF. CDR3 DNA: TGTGCCAGCAGCGTAGGGGTTGGGGGGGTCACAGATACGCAGTATTTT.

The chain joins TRBV3-1 (or the pseudogene TRBV3-2) to TRBJ1-4; the D gene is possibly TRBD1 (5 bases). Trimming took off 1 base at V and 7 bases at J, with 13 bases between the two ends. This CDR3 has 15 amino acids. The V gene's germline CDR1 is LGHDT and CDR2 YNNKEL (reference sequence). CDR3 DNA: TGTGCCAGCAGCCAAGGAGGCAGGGTGGGTGAAAAACTGTTTTTT. Protein sequence: CASSQGGRVGEKLFF.

The chain is built from TRBV12-5 and TRBJ2-7; D uncertain. CDR1 LGHNT and CDR2 FRNRAP come from the germline V gene. V shed 6 bases and J shed 5 bases, with 8 bases lying between them. The CDR3 loop spans 11 amino acids. DNA for the CDR3: TGTGCTAGTGGCTACAGAGACGAGCAGTACTTC. Residues: CASGYRDEQYF.

This chain connects TRBV5-4 to TRBJ2-6; D is unclear. Germline V gives CDR1 SGHNT, CDR2 YYREEE (reference sequence). The V end lost 3 bases, the J end lost 1 base, and 5 bases lay between the germline ends. This CDR3 has 14 residues. The CDR3 coding sequence is TGTGCCAGCAGCTACCGGTCTGGGGCCAACGTCCTGACTTTC. This gives the protein CASSYRSGANVLTF.

The chain couples TRBV19 to TRBJ2-7; 9 nucleotides align to TRBD2. The trim removed 5 bases at V and 3 bases at J, leaving 8 bases unmatched. This CDR3 is built from 15 residues. Germline V gene lookup returns CDR1 LNHDA and CDR2 SQIVND (reference sequence). The CDR3 DNA is TGTGCCAGTAGTCTTGCGGGGGGGAAAGACTACGAGCAGTACTTC. Translated: CASSLAGGKDYEQYF.

This rearrangement joins TRBV3-1 (or the pseudogene TRBV3-2) to TRBJ1-2; D is unresolved. The V and J ends lost 1 base and 6 bases respectively, with 15 bases between them. This CDR3 contains 15 residues. Germline loops: CDR1 LGHDT, CDR2 YNNKEL (reference sequence). Written as DNA, the CDR3 is TGTGCCAGCAGCCAAGGTAGCGAATTGGGGAATGGCTACACCTTC. It translates to CASSQGSELGNGYTF.

The gene calls are TRBV5-4 and TRBJ1-2, with D tentatively TRBD1 (6 bases). V lost 6 bases and J 8 bases, leaving 14 bases between the germline ends. The V gene's germline CDR1 is SGHNT and CDR2 YYREEE (reference sequence). The CDR3 length is 12 residues. The CDR3 here is CASTLDRSGYTF. As DNA, the CDR3 is TGTGCCAGCACTTTGGACAGATCCGGCTACACCTTC.